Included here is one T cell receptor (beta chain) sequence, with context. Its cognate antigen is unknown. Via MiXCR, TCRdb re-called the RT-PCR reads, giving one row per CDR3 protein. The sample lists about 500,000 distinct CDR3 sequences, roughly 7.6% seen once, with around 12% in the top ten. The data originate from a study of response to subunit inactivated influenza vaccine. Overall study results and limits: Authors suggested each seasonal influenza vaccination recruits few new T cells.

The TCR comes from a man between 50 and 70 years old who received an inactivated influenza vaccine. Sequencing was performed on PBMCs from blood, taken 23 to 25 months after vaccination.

CDR3: CASSPFHGQPQHF. The CDR3 coding sequence is TGTGCCAGCAGCCCCTTTCACGGTCAGCCCCAGCATTTT. The V and J genes are TRBV7-6 and TRBJ1-5; D remains ambiguous. Germline CDR1 and CDR2: SGHVS and FNYEAQ. The CDR3 covers 13 residues. Trimming removed 5 bases from V and 6 bases from J, with 11 bases in between.